Presented here are 28 T cell receptor beta chains from one specimen sequenced in a study of blood T cell repertoires in COVID-19. Sequencing was performed with immunoSEQ multiplex PCR; in TCRdb, only in-frame clones are kept and a portion is missing. The sample carries 150,000 or so clones, approximately 85% recorded once. The specimen sequenced was peripheral blood. All receptors come from a man aged 55-75 years with COVID-19, enrolled during active disease.

This chain uses TRBV7-8 with TRBJ2-3; 13 bases map to TRBD2. Per germline, CDR1 SGHVS and CDR2 FQNEAQ. The CDR3 loop spans 18 amino acids. The trim removed 5 bases at V and 6 bases at J, leaving 14 bases unmatched. The CDR3 DNA is TGTGCCAGCAGCCCGCAACGAACTAGCGGGAGGGCCAGGGATACGCAGTATTTT. It yields the protein CASSPQRTSGRARDTQYF.

The chain employs TRBV7-2 and TRBJ2-2; a possible D gene is TRBD2 (6 bases). The CDR3 contains 16 residues. The V gene's germline CDR1 is SGHTA and CDR2 FQGNSA. V lost 0 bases and J 5 bases, leaving 13 bases between the germline ends. This CDR3 is CASSLAPAAGTGELFF. In DNA form, the CDR3 reads TGTGCCAGCAGCTTAGCCCCCGCCGCGGGAACCGGGGAGCTGTTTTTT.

The genes are TRBV14 and TRBJ2-1, with TRBD2 identical over 11 bases. The ends lost 1 base at V and 9 bases at J; junction bases unmatched: 2. CDR1 is SGHDN and CDR2 is FVKESK in the germline V gene. CDR3 length: 14 amino acids. The CDR3 reads CASSQALAGGEQFF. CDR3 DNA sequence: TGTGCCAGCAGCCAAGCCCTAGCGGGGGGTGAGCAGTTCTTC.

This clone was seen a single time. The chain combines TRBV7-2 with TRBJ1-1; D unresolved. The CDR3 loop spans 13 amino acids. The V end was cut by 5 bases, the J end by 10 bases, with 17 bases between. Germline CDR1 reads SGHTA; CDR2 reads FQGNSA. DNA of the CDR3: TGTGCCAGCAGCCCCGGAGAGAGGATGAGAGCTTTCTTT. Amino acid sequence: CASSPGERMRAFF. The entire variable domain, with the rest obtained from reference TRBV7-2 and TRBJ1-1, is as follows: GAGVSQSPSNKVTEKGKDVELRCDPISGHTALYWYRQSLGQGLEFLIYFQGNSAPDKSGLPSDRFSAERTGGSVSTLTIQRTQQEDSAVYLCASSPGERMRAFFGQGTRLTVV.

This rearrangement joins TRBV5-8 to TRBJ2-5, with D hard to call. Trimming cost V 6 bases and J 5 bases, with 8 bases left between them. The CDR3 length is 11 residues. Germline CDR1 and CDR2: SGHTS and YDEGEE. The DNA for the CDR3 is TGTGCCAGCACCCAACTGGAGACCCAGTACTTC. Translation: CASTQLETQYF.

The DNA of the CDR3 is TGTGCCAGCAGCTTGTATGGGACAGCAGATCAGCCCCAGCATTTT. Its translation is CASSLYGTADQPQHF. This chain uses TRBV5-6 with TRBJ1-5, with 7 nucleotides matching TRBD1. The V and J ends lost 1 base and 5 bases, in that order; junction bases with no gene match: 6. Germline CDR1 reads SGHDT; CDR2 reads YYEEEE. This CDR3 spans 15 amino acids.

This rearrangement joins TRBV3-1 (or the pseudogene TRBV3-2) to TRBJ2-5, with a tentative D call TRBD1 (6 bases). CDR1 and CDR2 from the germline V gene are LGHDT and YNNKEL (reference sequence). V dropped 4 bases and J dropped 9 bases, with 15 bases sitting between them. This CDR3 has 13 residues. The CDR3, as DNA: TGTGCCAGCAGCCCGGACTCAGAGGGGGCCCAGTACTTC. Protein product: CASSPDSEGAQYF.

This chain uses TRBV7-9 with TRBJ2-3, with 10 nucleotides matching TRBD1. The CDR3 totals 15 residues. The J segment lost 4 bases and the V segment lost 4 bases, leaving 5 bases of the junction unmatched. Germline V gives CDR1 SEHNR, CDR2 FQNEAQ (reference sequence). CDR3 DNA: TGTGCCAGCAGCTCTTATGGGACAGGGGCAGATACGCAGTATTTT. Translating gives CASSSYGTGADTQYF. Variable domain in full (rest from reference TRBV7-9 and TRBJ2-3): DTGVSQNPRHKITKRGQNVTFRCDPISEHNRLYWYRQTLGQGPEFLTYFQNEAQLEKSRLLSDRFSAERPKGSFSTLEIQRTEQGDSAMYLCASSSYGTGADTQYFGPGTRLTVL.

J is TRBJ2-4 and V is TRBV18; no reliable D call. The CDR3 sequence is 15 residues long. V gave up 6 bases and J gave up 1 base, with 13 bases separating them. The germline V gene encodes CDR1 KGHSH and CDR2 LQKENI. The CDR3 bases are TGTGCCAGCTCCCCTCCCTCCGGGGCCAAAAACATTCAGTACTTC. As protein: CASSPPSGAKNIQYF.

The chain uses TRBV18 and TRBJ1-1; 9 nucleotides align to TRBD1. This CDR3 comprises 18 residues. Germline V lookup: CDR1 KGHSH, CDR2 LQKENI. V was pared by 3 bases and J by 0 bases, with 11 bases of the junction left unmatched. The CDR3 DNA sequence: TGTGCCAGCTCACCCAGGGGACAGGGCTCCCCGGTGAACACTGAAGCTTTCTTT. Amino acids: CASSPRGQGSPVNTEAFF.

The V call is TRBV20-1, the J call TRBJ1-2, with unresolved D. The germline V gene has CDR1 DFQATT and CDR2 SNEGSKA (reference sequence). V gave up 3 bases and J gave up 6 bases, with 8 bases separating them. This CDR3 has 11 amino acids. As DNA, the CDR3 is TGCAGTGCTAGGGTTCGAGATGGCTACACCTTC. Translation gives CSARVRDGYTF.

With respect to this clone: Compared with germline, one end of the junction differs, possibly owing to a read error. The rearrangement joins TRBV28 to TRBJ1-2, with TRBD1 matching 7 bases. This CDR3 has 10 residues. Germline CDR1 and CDR2: MDHEN and SYDVKM. CDR3 loop: CASSSGQPNF. The CDR3 region has the DNA TGTGCCAGCAGCTCGGGACAGCCCAACTTC.

The chain links TRBV6-1 to TRBJ1-2; 9 nucleotides agree with TRBD1. The junction had 4 bases not matched to a gene; V was cut back by 4 bases and J by 7 bases. There are 13 residues in the CDR3. Germline-derived CDR1 and CDR2 are MNHNS and SASEGT. The CDR3 is CASSGTGASGYTF. The CDR3 DNA sequence: TGTGCCAGCAGTGGGACAGGGGCAAGTGGCTACACCTTC.

This clone was picked up a small number of times. The gene calls are TRBV27 and TRBJ2-2, with D perhaps matching TRBD2 (6 bases). The V gene lost 4 bases and the J gene lost 4 bases, with 10 bases spanning the gap. CDR1 MNHEY and CDR2 SMNVEV come from the germline V gene (reference sequence). The length of the CDR3 is 14 residues. The CDR3 coding sequence is TGTGCCAGCAGTTGGGAGGTCTTCACCGGGGAGCTGTTTTTT. Translated: CASSWEVFTGELFF.

CDR3 protein: CASSLVGGPSNQPQHF. The CDR3 bases are TGTGCCAGCAGCTTAGTCGGGGGGCCAAGCAATCAGCCCCAGCATTTT. This rearrangement joins TRBV7-9 to TRBJ1-5, with TRBD1 as a possible D gene (6 bases). Trimming cost V 1 base and J 1 base, with 11 bases left between them. From germline, CDR1 is SEHNR and CDR2 FQNEAQ (reference sequence). CDR3 size: 16 residues.

The chain combines TRBV30 with TRBJ1-2; D perhaps matches TRBD1 (6 bases). Germline V gene sequence: CDR1 GTSNPN, CDR2 SVGIG (reference sequence). Trimming left V 0 bases short and J 6 bases short, with 11 bases between. The CDR3 runs to 13 residues. The CDR3 loop is CAWSVSGVNGYTF. The CDR3 DNA sequence: TGTGCCTGGAGTGTCTCAGGGGTTAATGGCTACACCTTC.

This clone was observed once. This same CDR3 is encoded by further DNA sequences in the sample. CDR3 sequence: CASSLDQVNTEAFF. The CDR3 DNA is TGTGCCAGCAGCTTAGACCAGGTCAACACTGAAGCTTTCTTT. V usage is TRBV11-2 and J usage is TRBJ1-1, with no clear D. The germline V and J ends were trimmed by 0 bases and 2 bases, with 7 bases remaining between them. The germline V gene has CDR1 SGHAT and CDR2 FQNNGV. CDR3 length equals 14 residues.

The chain joins TRBV24-1 to TRBJ2-1; 10 bases map to TRBD1. Looked up from germline, CDR1 is KGHDR and CDR2 is SFDVKD. With V trimmed by 3 bases and J by 3 bases, 4 bases remained unmatched. The CDR3 spans 16 residues. The CDR3 DNA sequence: TGTGCCACCAGTGATGGGGGACAGGGGATCTACAATGAGCAGTTCTTC. The encoded protein is CATSDGGQGIYNEQFF.

The chain employs TRBV11-3 and TRBJ1-6; D is uncertain. This CDR3 has 13 amino acids. The V end was cut by 1 base, the J end by 10 bases, with 8 bases between. CDR1 and CDR2 from the germline V gene are SGHNT and YENEEA. CDR3 coding DNA: TGTGCCAGCAGCTTAGGGACTCAATCACCCCTCCACTTT. Protein: CASSLGTQSPLHF.

The chain is built from TRBV30 and TRBJ1-1, with D perhaps matching TRBD1 (5 bases). The CDR3 loop spans 15 amino acids. V was clipped by 0 bases and J by 3 bases, with 14 bases between them. CDR1 is GTSNPN and CDR2 is SVGIG in the germline V gene (reference sequence). The CDR3 DNA sequence: TGTGCCTGGAGTGTACGGGACGGGAGGGACACTGAAGCTTTCTTT. Protein product: CAWSVRDGRDTEAFF.

The gene calls are TRBV7-2 and TRBJ2-2; D may be TRBD1 (6 bases). The CDR3 is 15 residues long. Trimming removed 3 bases at V and 1 base at J, with 9 bases between. Germline CDR1 and CDR2: SGHTA and FQGNSA. Written as DNA, the CDR3 is TGTGCCAGCAGCTTTACAGGGCGGAACACCGGGGAGCTGTTTTTT. Residues: CASSFTGRNTGELFF.

The chain joins TRBV19 to TRBJ1-2; D is possibly TRBD1 (6 bases). This CDR3 has 14 residues. V was clipped by 6 bases and J by 0 bases, with 11 bases between them. CDR1 is LNHDA and CDR2 is SQIVND in the germline V gene (reference sequence). The CDR3 DNA reads as TGTGCCAGTAGCCCAGGGGACGCTAACTATGGCTACACCTTC. It translates to CASSPGDANYGYTF.

This chain links TRBV20-1 with TRBJ1-1; the D is unclear. The CDR3 loop spans 9 amino acids. In germline, CDR1 is DFQATT, CDR2 SNEGSKA (reference sequence). V shed 3 bases and J shed 8 bases, with 4 bases lying between them. The CDR3 region has the DNA TGCAGTGCTAGGTTAGAAGCTTTCTTT. Translating it yields CSARLEAFF.

This rearrangement joins TRBV4-1 to TRBJ2-1, with TRBD2 as a possible D gene (6 bases). Trimming pared 3 bases from V and 9 bases from J, leaving 15 bases between. Germline loops: CDR1 MGHRA, CDR2 YSYEKL. This CDR3 contains 14 residues. The CDR3, as DNA: TGCGCCAGCAGCCAGGCCATGACTAGTTTTGAGCAGTTCTTC. It translates to CASSQAMTSFEQFF.

J is TRBJ2-5 and V is TRBV7-3, with D maybe TRBD1 (5 bases). Germline CDR1 SGHTA, CDR2 FQGTGA. CDR3 size: 14 residues. V was clipped by 5 bases and J by 0 bases, with 10 bases between them. CDR3 residues: CASSRSGYQETQYF. DNA for the CDR3: TGTGCCAGCAGCCGGTCAGGGTACCAAGAGACCCAGTACTTC.

V gene TRBV28 combines with J gene TRBJ2-5; D call uncertain. V dropped 3 bases and J dropped 3 bases, with 11 bases sitting between them. Per germline, CDR1 MDHEN and CDR2 SYDVKM. The CDR3 spans 14 residues. In DNA, the CDR3 is TGTGCCAGCAGTTTTAGTCAGGATGAAGAGACCCAGTACTTC. Amino acids: CASSFSQDEETQYF.

This clone appeared a few times. The V and J genes are TRBV2 and TRBJ2-6; maybe TRBD1 (5 bases). Trimming removed 5 bases from V and 0 bases from J, with 17 bases in between. Germline V gives CDR1 SNHLY, CDR2 FYNNEI. There are 18 residues in the CDR3. DNA of the CDR3: TGTGCCAGCAGTCAAGAAGGGGTCTGGAACTCTGGGGCCAACGTCCTGACTTTC. Protein product: CASSQEGVWNSGANVLTF. The full variable domain, in which reference TRBV2 and TRBJ2-6 provide the parts outside the CDR3, is EPEVTQTPSHQVTQMGQEVILRCVPISNHLYFYWYRQILGQKVEFLVSFYNNEISEKSEIFDDQFSVERPDGSNFTLKIRSTKLEDSAMYFCASSQEGVWNSGANVLTFGAGSRLTVL.

The chain has TRBV19 and TRBJ1-6; TRBD1 might be the D (5 bases). CDR3 length: 15 residues. With 0 bases removed from V and 6 bases from J, the gap between germline ends came to 9 bases. Germline V CDR1 and CDR2: LNHDA, SQIVND (reference sequence). DNA for the CDR3: TGTGCCAGTAGTATAGATCCGGACACTAATTCACCCCTCCACTTT. Protein sequence: CASSIDPDTNSPLHF.